Sequencing of this T cell receptor (beta chain) was carried out in a study of graft-versus-host responses after intestinal transplantation. General study results and limits: The marrow of recipients harbored GvH clones, and ileum or blood showed some of them first.

As concerns this clone: The antigen is unknown.

The ends were cut back, 3 bases at V and 2 bases at J, with 14 bases in the middle. Per the germline V gene, CDR1 is MDHEN and CDR2 is SYDVKM. This CDR3 region has 16 residues. Profiling relied on immunoSEQ multiplex PCR, and the TCRdb table lists in-frame clones only, not all of them. The table lists about 84,000 clones, around 93% of them singletons. Sequences were derived from unstimulated CD4+ T cells sorted from spleen or lymph node cells, sampled before transplant. The chain has TRBV28 and TRBJ1-5, with D possibly matching TRBD1 (5 bases). The TCR comes from a human donor who was the organ donor for an intestinal transplant. The CDR3 region is CASSFRAVTGNQPQHF. CDR3 sequence (DNA): TGTGCCAGCAGTTTTAGGGCCGTGACAGGCAATCAGCCCCAGCATTTT.